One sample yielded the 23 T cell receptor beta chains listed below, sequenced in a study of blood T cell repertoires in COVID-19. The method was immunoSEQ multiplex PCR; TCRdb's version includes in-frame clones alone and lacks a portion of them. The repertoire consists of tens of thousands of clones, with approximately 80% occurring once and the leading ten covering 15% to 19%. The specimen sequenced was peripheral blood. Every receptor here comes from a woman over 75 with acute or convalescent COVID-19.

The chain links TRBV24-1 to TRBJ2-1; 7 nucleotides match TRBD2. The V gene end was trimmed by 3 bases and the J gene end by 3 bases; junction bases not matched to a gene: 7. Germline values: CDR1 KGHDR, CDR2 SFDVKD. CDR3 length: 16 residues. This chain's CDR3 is CATSDPRGTNYNEQFF. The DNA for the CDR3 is TGTGCCACCAGTGATCCTCGGGGGACTAACTACAATGAGCAGTTCTTC.

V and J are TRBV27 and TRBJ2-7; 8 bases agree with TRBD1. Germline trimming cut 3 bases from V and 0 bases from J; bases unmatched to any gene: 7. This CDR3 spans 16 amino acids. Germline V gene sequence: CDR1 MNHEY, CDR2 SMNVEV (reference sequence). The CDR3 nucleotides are TGTGCCAGCAGTTTCTTTCGGACAGGGAGCTCCTACGAGCAGTACTTC. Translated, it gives CASSFFRTGSSYEQYF.

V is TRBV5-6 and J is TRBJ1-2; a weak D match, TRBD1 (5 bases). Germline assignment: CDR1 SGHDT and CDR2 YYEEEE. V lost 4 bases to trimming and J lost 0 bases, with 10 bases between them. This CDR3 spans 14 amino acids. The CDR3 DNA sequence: TGTGCCAGCAGCCACTCGACAGCTAACTATGGCTACACCTTC. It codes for CASSHSTANYGYTF. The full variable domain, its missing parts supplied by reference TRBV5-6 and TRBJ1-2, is DAGVTQSPTHLIKTRGQQVTLRCSPKSGHDTVSWYQQALGQGPQFIFQYYEEEERQRGNFPDRFSGHQFPNYSSELNVNALLLGDSALYLCASSHSTANYGYTFGSGTRLTVV.

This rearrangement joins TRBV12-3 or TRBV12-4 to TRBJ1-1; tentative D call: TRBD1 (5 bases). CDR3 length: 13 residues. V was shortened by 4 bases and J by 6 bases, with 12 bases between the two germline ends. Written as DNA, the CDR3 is TGTGCCAGCAGTTCCCGGGGGGGGGCTGAAGCTTTCTTT. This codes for CASSSRGGAEAFF.

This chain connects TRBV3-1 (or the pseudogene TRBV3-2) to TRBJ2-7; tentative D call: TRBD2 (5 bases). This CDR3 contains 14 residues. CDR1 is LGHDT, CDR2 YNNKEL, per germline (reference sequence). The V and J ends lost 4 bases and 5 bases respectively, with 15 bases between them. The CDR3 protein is CASSPREGSHEQYF. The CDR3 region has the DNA TGTGCCAGCAGCCCCCGAGAGGGTTCGCACGAGCAGTACTTC.

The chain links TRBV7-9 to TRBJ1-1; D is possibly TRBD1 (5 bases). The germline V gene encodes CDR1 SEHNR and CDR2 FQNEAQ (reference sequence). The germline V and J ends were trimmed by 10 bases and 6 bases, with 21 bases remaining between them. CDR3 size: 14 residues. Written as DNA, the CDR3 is TGTGCCACCTTACCCCAGGGCGGGAATTCTGAAGCTTTCTTT. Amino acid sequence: CATLPQGGNSEAFF. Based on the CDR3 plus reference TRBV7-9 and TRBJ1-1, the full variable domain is DTGVSQNPRHKITKRGQNVTFRCDPISEHNRLYWYRQTLGQGPEFLTYFQNEAQLEKSRLLSDRFSAERPKGSFSTLEIQRTEQGDSAMYLCATLPQGGNSEAFFGQGTRLTVV.

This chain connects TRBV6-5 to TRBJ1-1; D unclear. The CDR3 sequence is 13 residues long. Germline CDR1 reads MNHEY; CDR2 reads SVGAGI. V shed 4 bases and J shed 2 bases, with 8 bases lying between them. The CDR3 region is CASSFQLNTEAFF. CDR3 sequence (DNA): TGTGCCAGCAGTTTCCAGTTAAACACTGAAGCTTTCTTT.

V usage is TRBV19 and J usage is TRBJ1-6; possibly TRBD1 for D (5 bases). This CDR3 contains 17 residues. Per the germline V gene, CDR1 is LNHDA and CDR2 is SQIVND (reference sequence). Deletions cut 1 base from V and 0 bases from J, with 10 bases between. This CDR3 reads CASSIGRGSSYNSPLHF. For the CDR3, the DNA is TGTGCCAGTAGTATAGGCCGGGGGAGCTCCTATAATTCACCCCTCCACTTT.

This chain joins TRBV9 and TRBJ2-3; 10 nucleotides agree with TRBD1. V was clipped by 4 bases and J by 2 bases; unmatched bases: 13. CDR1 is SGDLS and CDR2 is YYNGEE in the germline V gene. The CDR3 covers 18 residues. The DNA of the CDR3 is TGTGCCAGCAGCCTTAGGACAGGGGGGCTAGCGTTCACAGATACGCAGTATTTT. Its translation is CASSLRTGGLAFTDTQYF.

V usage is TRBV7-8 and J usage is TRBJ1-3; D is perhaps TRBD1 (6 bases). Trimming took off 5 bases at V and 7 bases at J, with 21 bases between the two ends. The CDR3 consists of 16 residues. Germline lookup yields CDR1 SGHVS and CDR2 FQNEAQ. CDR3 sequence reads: CASSVPGAEDFNTIYF. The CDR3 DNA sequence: TGTGCCAGCAGCGTTCCAGGGGCTGAGGATTTCAACACCATATATTTT.

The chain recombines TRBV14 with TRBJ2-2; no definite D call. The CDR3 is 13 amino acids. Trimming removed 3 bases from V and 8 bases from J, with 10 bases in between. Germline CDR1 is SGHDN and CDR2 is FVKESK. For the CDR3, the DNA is TGTGCCAGCAGCCAGGTTCGGAGAGGGGAGCTGTTTTTT. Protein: CASSQVRRGELFF.

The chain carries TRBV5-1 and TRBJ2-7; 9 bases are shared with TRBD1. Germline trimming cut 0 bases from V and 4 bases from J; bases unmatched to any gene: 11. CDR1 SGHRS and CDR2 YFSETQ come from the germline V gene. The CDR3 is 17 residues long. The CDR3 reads CASSLDVADRGLYEQYF. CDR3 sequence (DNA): TGCGCCAGCAGCTTGGATGTTGCGGACAGGGGACTTTACGAGCAGTACTTC.

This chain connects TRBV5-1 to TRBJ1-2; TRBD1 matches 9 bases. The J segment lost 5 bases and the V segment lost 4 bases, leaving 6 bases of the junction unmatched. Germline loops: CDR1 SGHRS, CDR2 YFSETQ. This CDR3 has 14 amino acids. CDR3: CASSNGQGWYGYTF. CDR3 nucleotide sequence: TGCGCCAGCAGCAACGGACAGGGGTGGTATGGCTACACCTTC.

The CDR3 loop is CASSGQVYYGYTF. In nucleotides, the CDR3 is TGTGCCAGCAGCGGACAGGTTTACTATGGCTACACCTTC. The chain joins TRBV7-2 to TRBJ1-2, with 7 positions matching TRBD1. With V trimmed by 5 bases and J by 3 bases, 3 bases remained unmatched. This CDR3 spans 13 amino acids. The germline CDR1 and CDR2 sequences are SGHTA and FQGNSA. Complete variable domain (other parts from reference TRBV7-2 and TRBJ1-2): GAGVSQSPSNKVTEKGKDVELRCDPISGHTALYWYRQSLGQGLEFLIYFQGNSAPDKSGLPSDRFSAERTGGSVSTLTIQRTQQEDSAVYLCASSGQVYYGYTFGSGTRLTVV.

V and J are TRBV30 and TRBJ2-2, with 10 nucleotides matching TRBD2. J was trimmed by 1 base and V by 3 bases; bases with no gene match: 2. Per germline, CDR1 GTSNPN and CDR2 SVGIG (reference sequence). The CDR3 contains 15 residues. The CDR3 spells CAWRLAGMNTGELFF. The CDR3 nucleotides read TGTGCCTGGAGACTAGCGGGGATGAACACCGGGGAGCTGTTTTTT.

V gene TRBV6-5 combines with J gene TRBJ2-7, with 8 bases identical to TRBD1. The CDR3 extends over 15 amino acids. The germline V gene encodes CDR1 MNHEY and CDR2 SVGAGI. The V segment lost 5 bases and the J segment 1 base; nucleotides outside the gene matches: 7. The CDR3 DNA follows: TGTGCCAGCAGTCCGGACAGGGTGAGGTCCTACGAGCAGTACTTC. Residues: CASSPDRVRSYEQYF.

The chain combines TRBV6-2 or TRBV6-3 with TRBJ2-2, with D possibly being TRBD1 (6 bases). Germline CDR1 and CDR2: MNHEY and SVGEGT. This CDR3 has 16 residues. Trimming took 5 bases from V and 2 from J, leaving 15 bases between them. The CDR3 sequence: CASSKTGTPNTGELFF. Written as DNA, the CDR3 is TGTGCCAGCAGTAAAACCGGGACACCCAACACCGGGGAGCTGTTTTTT.

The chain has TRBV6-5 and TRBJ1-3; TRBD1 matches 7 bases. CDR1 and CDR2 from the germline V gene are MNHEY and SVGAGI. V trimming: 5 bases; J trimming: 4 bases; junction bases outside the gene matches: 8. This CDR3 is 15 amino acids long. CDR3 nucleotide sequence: TGTGCCAGCAGTAGGGGGCTAGTGGTGGGAAACACCATATATTTT. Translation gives CASSRGLVVGNTIYF.

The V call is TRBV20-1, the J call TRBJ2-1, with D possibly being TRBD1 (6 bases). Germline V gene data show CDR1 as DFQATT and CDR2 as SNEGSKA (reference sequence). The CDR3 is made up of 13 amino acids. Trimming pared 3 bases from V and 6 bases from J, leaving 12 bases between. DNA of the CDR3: TGCAGTGCTAGTCTACTGGACAGCAATGAGCAGTTCTTC. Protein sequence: CSASLLDSNEQFF.

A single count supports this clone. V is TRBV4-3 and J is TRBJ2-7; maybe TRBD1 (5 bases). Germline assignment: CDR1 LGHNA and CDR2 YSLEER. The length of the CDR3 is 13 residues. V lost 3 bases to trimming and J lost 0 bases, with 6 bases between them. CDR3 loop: CASSQDISYEQYF. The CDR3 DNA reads TGCGCCAGCAGCCAGGACATCTCCTACGAGCAGTACTTC.

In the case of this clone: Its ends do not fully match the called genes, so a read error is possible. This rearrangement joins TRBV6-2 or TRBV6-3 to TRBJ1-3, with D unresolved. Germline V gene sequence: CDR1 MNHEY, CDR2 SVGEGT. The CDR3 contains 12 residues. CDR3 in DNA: TGTGCCAGCACCCCACCAGGAAGCACCATATATTTT. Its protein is CASTPPGSTIYF.

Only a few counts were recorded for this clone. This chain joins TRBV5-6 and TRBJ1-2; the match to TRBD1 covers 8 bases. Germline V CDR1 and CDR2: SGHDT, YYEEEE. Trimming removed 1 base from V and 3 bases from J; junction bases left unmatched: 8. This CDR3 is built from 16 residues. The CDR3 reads CASSLFQGAGYYGYTF. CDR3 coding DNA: TGTGCCAGCAGCTTGTTCCAGGGGGCGGGGTACTATGGCTACACCTTC.

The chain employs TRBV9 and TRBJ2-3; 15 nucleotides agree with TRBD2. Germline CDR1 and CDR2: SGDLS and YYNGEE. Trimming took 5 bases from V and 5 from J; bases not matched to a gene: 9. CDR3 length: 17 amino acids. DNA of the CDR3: TGTGCCAGCAGTGCGGCCGGGACTAGCGGGGGGATAGATACGCAGTATTTT. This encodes CASSAAGTSGGIDTQYF.